The 28 T cell receptor beta chains reported below all come from one sample, sequenced in a study of regulatory T cells in long-lasting Graves disease. HTBI primers from iRepertoire and Arm-PCR of CDR3 regions yielded the TCR beta libraries. TCRdb processed the multiplex PCR reads anew with MiXCR; each CDR3 protein has one entry. Of a few hundred thousand distinct CDR3 sequences in the sample, roughly 15% were seen once. As for time point: newly diagnosed GD, antithyroid drugs for less than 3 months. Extracted PBMC RNA gave rise to the TCR library. These data were also filed under a second study, of T cells in Graves' hyperthyroidism and ophthalmopathy.

The material was peripheral blood mononuclear cells (PBMCs), obtained at new diagnosis, from a patient treated with antithyroid drugs. Receptors were obtained from a woman aged 50 to 60 with Graves disease.

This clonotype was detected many times. The chain carries TRBV28 and TRBJ1-2; a possible D gene is TRBD1 (6 bases). This CDR3 has 13 residues. The germline V gene encodes CDR1 MDHEN and CDR2 SYDVKM. V lost 7 bases and J 1 base, leaving 10 bases between the germline ends. The CDR3: CASTVDSNYGYTF. In DNA, the CDR3 is TGTGCCAGCACCGTGGACAGTAACTATGGCTACACCTTC.

This clonotype was seen at least ten times. The V call is TRBV3-1, the J call TRBJ2-1, with 13 nucleotides matching TRBD2. The J segment lost 6 bases and the V segment lost 5 bases, leaving 4 bases of the junction unmatched. Per germline, CDR1 LGHDT and CDR2 YNNKEL (reference sequence). The CDR3 contains 15 residues. The CDR3 protein is CASSIGTSGINEQFF. The CDR3 DNA reads as TGTGCCAGCAGCATAGGGACTAGCGGGATCAATGAGCAGTTCTTC.

The chain joins TRBV20-1 to TRBJ2-1; TRBD2 agrees at 14 bases. Looked up from germline, CDR1 is DFQATT and CDR2 is SNEGSKA (reference sequence). Losses at the gene ends were 6 bases for V and 8 bases for J; bases not matched to a gene: 6. The CDR3 runs 14 residues. CDR3 coding DNA: TGCAGTGCAAGACTAGCGGGAGGGGCCTATGAGCAGTTCTTC. This encodes CSARLAGGAYEQFF.

This clonotype occurred a few times. The rearrangement joins TRBV7-2 to TRBJ2-6, with D tentatively TRBD2 (5 bases). This CDR3 has 15 residues. The V end was cut by 5 bases, the J end by 3 bases, with 11 bases between. CDR1 SGHTA and CDR2 FQGNSA come from the germline V gene. The CDR3 reads CASSPGGGGANVLTF. The CDR3 DNA follows: TGTGCCAGCAGCCCGGGTGGAGGTGGGGCCAACGTCCTGACTTTC. The full variable domain, with the rest looked up from reference TRBV7-2 and TRBJ2-6, is GAGVSQSPSNKVTEKGKDVELRCDPISGHTALYWYRQSLGQGLEFLIYFQGNSAPDKSGLPSDRFSAERTGGSVSTLTIQRTQQEDSAVYLCASSPGGGGANVLTFGAGSRLTVL.

Many counts were recorded for this clonotype. The V gene is TRBV6-1, the J gene TRBJ2-3; TRBD2 matches 8 bases. From germline, CDR1 is MNHNS and CDR2 SASEGT. The CDR3 covers 17 residues. Trimming removed 7 bases from V and 0 bases from J; junction bases left unmatched: 12. CDR3 in DNA: TGTGCCAGCACGTGGGGATTGGCGGGAGGAAGCACAGATACGCAGTATTTT. Amino acid sequence: CASTWGLAGGSTDTQYF.

This clonotype turned up a few times. This chain uses TRBV11-3 with TRBJ2-2; 7 nucleotides agree with TRBD1. Germline trimming cut 4 bases from V and 6 bases from J; bases unmatched to any gene: 5. The CDR3 sequence is 14 residues long. Per germline, CDR1 SGHNT and CDR2 YENEEA. The CDR3 coding sequence is TGTGCCAGCAGCTCTAGACAGGGCCCCGGGGAGCTGTTTTTT. Translation gives CASSSRQGPGELFF.

There are many counts of this clonotype. The chain recombines TRBV28 with TRBJ2-2; a weak D match, TRBD1 (5 bases). Germline V gene lookup returns CDR1 MDHEN and CDR2 SYDVKM. The germline V and J ends were trimmed by 7 bases and 1 base, with 13 bases remaining between them. The length of the CDR3 is 15 residues. CDR3 protein: CASTPSGWNTGELFF. CDR3 in DNA: TGTGCCAGCACCCCATCAGGGTGGAACACCGGGGAGCTGTTTTTT.

This clonotype was seen many times. V is TRBV6-1 and J is TRBJ2-7; no clear D. Between the trimmed V and J ends, which lost 6 bases and 0 bases, there was a span of 9 bases. CDR1 and CDR2 (germline): MNHNS, SASEGT. CDR3 length: 13 residues. The CDR3 nucleotides are TGTGCCAGCAGGGCGGTGCCCTCCTACGAGCAGTACTTC. Its translation: CASRAVPSYEQYF.

In its sample, this clonotype was seen many times. The chain has TRBV9 and TRBJ2-7, with D perhaps TRBD2 (6 bases). The CDR3 sequence is 14 residues long. Germline V gives CDR1 SGDLS, CDR2 YYNGEE. Trimming cost V 0 bases and J 4 bases, with 11 bases left between them. Here the CDR3 DNA reads TGTGCCAGCAGCGTAGGTAGCGGTTCTTACGAGCAGTACTTC. This gives the protein CASSVGSGSYEQYF. Filled out from reference TRBV9 and TRBJ2-7, the complete variable domain reads DSGVTQTPKHLITATGQRVTLRCSPRSGDLSVYWYQQSLDQGLQFLIQYYNGEERAKGNILERFSAQQFPDLHSELNLSSLELGDSALYFCASSVGSGSYEQYFGPGTRLTVT.

This clonotype was seen only once. The chain has TRBV9 and TRBJ2-7; no firm D call. V lost 4 bases and J lost 2, with 16 bases in between. The CDR3 spans 15 residues. Germline V gene data show CDR1 as SGDLS and CDR2 as YYNGEE. The CDR3 coding sequence is TGTGCCAGCAGCCCCCTAGATCGGCTAGCCTACGAGCAGTACTTC. This codes for CASSPLDRLAYEQYF.

This clonotype was counted at least ten times. The rearrangement links TRBV7-9 to TRBJ1-1; 7 nucleotides agree with TRBD1. This CDR3 region has 17 residues. With V trimmed by 2 bases and J by 1 base, 10 bases remained unmatched. The V gene's germline CDR1 is SEHNR and CDR2 FQNEAQ (reference sequence). The CDR3 spells CASSLNWPGTANTEAFF. The CDR3 DNA is TGTGCCAGCAGCTTAAACTGGCCAGGGACAGCGAACACTGAAGCTTTCTTT.

Ten or more counts support this clonotype. The chain uses TRBV12-3 or TRBV12-4 and TRBJ2-1; a possible D gene is TRBD2 (6 bases). The V gene lost 5 bases and the J gene lost 6 bases, with 20 bases spanning the gap. CDR3 length: 16 amino acids. The CDR3 sequence is CASSPRDSRGVNEQFF. DNA for the CDR3: TGTGCCAGCAGTCCTCGGGACTCCCGAGGGGTCAATGAGCAGTTCTTC.

The chain links TRBV16 to TRBJ2-2; TRBD1 aligns across 9 bases. With V trimmed by 0 bases and J by 0 bases, 5 bases remained unmatched. This CDR3 comprises 18 residues. CDR1 and CDR2 (germline): KGHSY, FQNENV. Written as DNA, the CDR3 is TGTGCCAGCAGCCAATCGTCCCGGACAGGGGCGAACACCGGGGAGCTGTTTTTT. Amino acids: CASSQSSRTGANTGELFF. Complete variable domain (other parts from reference TRBV16 and TRBJ2-2): GEEVAQTPKHLVRGEGQKAKLYCAPIKGHSYVFWYQQVLKNEFKFLISFQNENVFDETGMPKERFSAKCLPNSPCSLEIQATKLEDSAVYFCASSQSSRTGANTGELFFGEGSRLTVL.

Details on this clonotype: This may stem from a read error, because a much larger clone lies one nucleotide away. The V and J genes are TRBV5-6 and TRBJ2-1, with 7 bases matching TRBD2. This CDR3 has 13 amino acids. Germline CDR1 is SGHDT and CDR2 is YYEEEE. The DNA for the CDR3 is TGTGCCAGCAGCTTGGCTGGCGGGGGTGAGCGGTTCTTC. It encodes CASSLAGGGERFF. Together with reference TRBV5-6 and TRBJ2-1, the CDR3 gives the full variable domain: DAGVTQSPTHLIKTRGQQVTLRCSPKSGHDTVSWYQQALGQGPQFIFQYYEEEERQRGNFPDRFSGHQFPNYSSELNVNALLLGDSALYLCASSLAGGGERFFGPGTRLTVL.

At least ten counts were recorded for this clonotype. The chain couples TRBV28 to TRBJ2-2; 8 nucleotides line up with TRBD2. After removal of 6 bases from V and 7 bases from J, the junction contained 10 bases not matched to a gene. The CDR3 has 15 amino acids. Germline V CDR1 and CDR2: MDHEN, SYDVKM. CDR3 amino acids: CASSPERERHGELFF. The CDR3 nucleotides read TGTGCCAGCAGCCCCGAGCGGGAGCGGCACGGGGAGCTGTTTTTT.

J is TRBJ1-2 and V is TRBV5-1; no clear D gene. The CDR3 length is 13 residues. CDR1 SGHRS and CDR2 YFSETQ come from the germline V gene. V lost 0 bases and J lost 8, with 11 bases in between. The CDR3 reads CASSLDVFEGYTF. The CDR3 DNA sequence: TGCGCCAGCAGCTTGGACGTCTTCGAAGGCTACACCTTC. Full variable domain (outside the CDR3, taken from reference TRBV5-1 and TRBJ1-2): KAGVTQTPRYLIKTRGQQVTLSCSPISGHRSVSWYQQTPGQGLQFLFEYFSETQRNKGNFPGRFSGRQFSNSRSEMNVSTLELGDSALYLCASSLDVFEGYTFGSGTRLTVV.

The V call is TRBV9, the J call TRBJ1-6, with 7 bases that match TRBD1. The germline V gene encodes CDR1 SGDLS and CDR2 YYNGEE. This CDR3 has 16 amino acids. J lost 2 bases, V lost 4 bases, and 6 bases had no gene match. CDR3: CASSTSTGTYNSPLHF. The CDR3 DNA reads TGTGCCAGCAGCACGTCGACAGGGACCTATAATTCACCCCTCCACTTT.

The CDR3 nucleotides read TGTGCCAGTAGCGGACAGGGCCCCGCTCAGCCCCAGCATTTT. This sequence encodes CASSGQGPAQPQHF. This sequence joins TRBV19 and TRBJ1-5, with TRBD1 identical over 8 bases. This CDR3 contains 14 residues. CDR1 is LNHDA and CDR2 is SQIVND in the germline V gene (reference sequence). The junction had 7 bases not matched to a gene; V was cut back by 6 bases and J by 6 bases.

This clonotype was seen ten or more times. The chain uses TRBV7-2 and TRBJ2-7, with 8 bases lining up with TRBD1. The trim removed 5 bases at V and 6 bases at J, leaving 9 bases unmatched. The CDR3 is made up of 14 amino acids. Per the germline V gene, CDR1 is SGHTA and CDR2 is FQGNSA. CDR3 DNA sequence: TGTGCCAGCAGCCAAAGACAGGGGAGTGCCGAGCAGTACTTC. As protein: CASSQRQGSAEQYF.

The chain carries TRBV28 and TRBJ2-7; 7 bases align to TRBD1. The CDR3 extends over 15 amino acids. J gave up 1 base and V 4 bases, and 7 bases lay outside the gene matches. CDR1 and CDR2 from the germline V gene are MDHEN and SYDVKM. DNA for the CDR3: TGTGCCAGCAGTTCAACCGGGACAGCTTCCTACGAGCAGTACTTC. As protein: CASSSTGTASYEQYF.

This clonotype has more than one count but fewer than ten. The CDR3 nucleotides read TGTGCCAGCAGTTCCAGGGCCCCGATCAATAGCAATCAGCCCCAGCATTTT. The encoded protein is CASSSRAPINSNQPQHF. V is TRBV27 and J is TRBJ1-5, with a possible D match to TRBD1 (5 bases). Germline-derived CDR1 and CDR2 are MNHEY and SMNVEV (reference sequence). This CDR3 is built from 17 residues. Deletions cut 4 bases from V and 0 bases from J, with 16 bases between.

This clonotype was detected ten times or more. V usage is TRBV3-1 and J usage is TRBJ1-4; D not resolved. The length of the CDR3 is 15 residues. CDR1 and CDR2 from the germline V gene are LGHDT and YNNKEL (reference sequence). Trimming removed 4 bases at V and 7 bases at J, with 16 bases between. The CDR3 DNA sequence: TGTGCCAGCAGCCCCCCGGGAACCGTCGTTGAAAAACTGTTTTTT. It translates to CASSPPGTVVEKLFF.

Remarks on this clonotype: One junction end disagrees with the germline gene, perhaps due to a read error. This chain uses TRBV28 with TRBJ2-5; D tentatively reads TRBD1 or TRBD2 (7 bases each). Germline V gene lookup returns CDR1 MDHEN and CDR2 SYDVKM. The CDR3 is made up of 14 amino acids. In DNA, the CDR3 is TGTGCTAGCAACTTGCAGGGGGGAGGGGAGACCCAGTACTTC. This encodes CASNLQGGGETQYF.

V gene TRBV10-3 combines with J gene TRBJ1-5; D not resolved. The V gene's germline CDR1 is ENHRY and CDR2 SYGVKD. The CDR3 covers 12 residues. Trimming cost V 2 bases and J 6 bases, with 5 bases left between them. CDR3 in DNA: TGTGCCATCAGTGAGGTCGGTCAGCCCCAGCATTTT. Residues: CAISEVGQPQHF.

This clonotype was seen at least ten times. The gene calls are TRBV18 and TRBJ2-7; D might be TRBD2 (5 bases). The CDR3 is 15 amino acids. Looked up from germline, CDR1 is KGHSH and CDR2 is LQKENI. Trimming removed 5 bases at V and 1 base at J, with 15 bases between. DNA of the CDR3: TGTGCCAGCTCAGAAAGCGGAGGAGGTTCCTACGAGCAGTACTTC. Its protein is CASSESGGGSYEQYF.

Ten or more counts support this clonotype. The chain combines TRBV28 with TRBJ1-1, with D unresolved. V lost 6 bases and J 4 bases, leaving 15 bases between the germline ends. The CDR3 covers 14 residues. Germline CDR1 is MDHEN and CDR2 is SYDVKM. The CDR3 coding sequence is TGTGCCAGCAGGCCCGACGGAGGAATCACTGAAGCTTTCTTT. Translation: CASRPDGGITEAFF.

This clonotype has at least ten counts. This chain connects TRBV7-9 to TRBJ2-7; 11 nucleotides align to TRBD2. V lost 0 bases and J lost 0; bases outside the gene matches: 7. There are 18 residues in the CDR3. The germline V gene has CDR1 SEHNR and CDR2 FQNEAQ (reference sequence). DNA of the CDR3: TGTGCCAGCAGCTTAGCTGGGACTAGCGGCAGGAGCTCCTACGAGCAGTACTTC. It yields the protein CASSLAGTSGRSSYEQYF. The variable domain in full, completed from reference TRBV7-9 and TRBJ2-7, reads DTGVSQNPRHKITKRGQNVTFRCDPISEHNRLYWYRQTLGQGPEFLTYFQNEAQLEKSRLLSDRFSAERPKGSFSTLEIQRTEQGDSAMYLCASSLAGTSGRSSYEQYFGPGTRLTVT.

This clonotype was seen many times. The gene calls are TRBV28 and TRBJ2-3; D gene uncertain. This CDR3 is 14 amino acids long. Germline CDR1 MDHEN, CDR2 SYDVKM. V lost 7 bases and J 1 base, leaving 12 bases between the germline ends. The CDR3 reads CASKHGGRTDTQYF. In nucleotides, the CDR3 is TGTGCCAGCAAACATGGTGGGCGCACAGATACGCAGTATTTT. The entire variable domain, with the rest obtained from reference TRBV28 and TRBJ2-3, is as follows: DVKVTQSSRYLVKRTGEKVFLECVQDMDHENMFWYRQDPGLGLRLIYFSYDVKMKEKGDIPEGYSVSREKKERFSLILESASTNQTSMYLCASKHGGRTDTQYFGPGTRLTVL.